This T cell receptor beta chain stems from a study of beta chain features in type 1 diabetes. All of the isolated RNA was reverse transcribed, so expressed TCRB transcripts were sequenced. Sequenced by immunoSEQ multiplex PCR; TCRdb stores in-frame clones only, minus some. The sample contains approximately 400,000 clones, about 16% of which appear only once. Whole-study findings and limits: PCR may have favored shorter templates equally in patients and controls. Shortening that was moderate but significant affected the TCRB CDR3s of Type 1 diabetes patients in all four CD4+ subsets.

CD45RO/CCR7/CD25/CD127/CD95/CD27 separated CD4+ naive, central memory, regulatory and stem cell-like memory cells by sorting. This clone was counted a few times. Its antigen is not identified. The same CDR3 arises from other DNA sequences in this sample as well. Sequencing used naive CD4+ T cells from blood. This TCR was recovered from a woman aged 18-29 years in good health.

The CDR3 DNA follows: TGCGCCAGCAGCCCAGGGACAGGGACAGATACGCAGTATTTT. Translation gives CASSPGTGTDTQYF. The J gene is TRBJ2-3, the V gene TRBV5-1, with 9 positions matching TRBD1. CDR1 and CDR2 (germline): SGHRS, YFSETQ. The CDR3 has 14 amino acids. The V and J ends lost 4 bases and 3 bases, in that order; junction bases with no gene match: 3.